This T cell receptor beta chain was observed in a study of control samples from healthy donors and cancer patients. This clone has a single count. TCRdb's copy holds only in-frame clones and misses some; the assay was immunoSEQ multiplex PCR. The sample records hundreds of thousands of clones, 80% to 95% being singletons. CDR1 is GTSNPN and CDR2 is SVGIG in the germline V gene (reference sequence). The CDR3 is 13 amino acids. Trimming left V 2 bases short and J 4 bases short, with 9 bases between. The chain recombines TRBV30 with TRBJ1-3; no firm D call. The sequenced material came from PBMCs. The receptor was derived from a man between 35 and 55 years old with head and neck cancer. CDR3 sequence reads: CAWSPSLGNTIYF. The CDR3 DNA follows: TGTGCCTGGAGTCCCAGTCTAGGAAACACCATATATTTT.